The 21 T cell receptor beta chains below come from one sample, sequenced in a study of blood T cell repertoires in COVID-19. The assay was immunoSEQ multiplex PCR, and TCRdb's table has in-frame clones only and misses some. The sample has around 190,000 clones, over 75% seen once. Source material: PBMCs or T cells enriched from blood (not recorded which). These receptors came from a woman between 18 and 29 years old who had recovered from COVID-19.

CDR3 in amino acids: CASSLAVGAFAYGYTF. In DNA, the CDR3 is TGTGCCAGCAGCTTAGCGGTGGGGGCCTTCGCCTATGGCTACACCTTC. V and J are TRBV7-2 and TRBJ1-2; tentatively, D is TRBD1 (6 bases). Germline CDR1 is SGHTA and CDR2 is FQGNSA. The CDR3 runs 16 residues. The germline V and J ends were trimmed by 0 bases and 4 bases, with 15 bases remaining between them.

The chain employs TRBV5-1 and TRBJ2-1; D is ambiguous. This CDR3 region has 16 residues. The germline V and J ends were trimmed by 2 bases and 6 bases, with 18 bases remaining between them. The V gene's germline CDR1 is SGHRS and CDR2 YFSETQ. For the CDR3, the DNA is TGCGCCAGCAGCTTACGCCCTTTAGACAACTTCAATGAGCAGTTCTTC. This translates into CASSLRPLDNFNEQFF. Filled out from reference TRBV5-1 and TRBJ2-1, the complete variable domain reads KAGVTQTPRYLIKTRGQQVTLSCSPISGHRSVSWYQQTPGQGLQFLFEYFSETQRNKGNFPGRFSGRQFSNSRSEMNVSTLELGDSALYLCASSLRPLDNFNEQFFGPGTRLTVL.

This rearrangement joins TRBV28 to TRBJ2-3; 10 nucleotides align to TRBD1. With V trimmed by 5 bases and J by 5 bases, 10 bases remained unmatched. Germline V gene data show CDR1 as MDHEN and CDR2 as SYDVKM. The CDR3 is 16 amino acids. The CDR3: CASSPTGTGAVDTQYF. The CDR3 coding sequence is TGTGCCAGCAGTCCAACCGGGACAGGGGCGGTAGATACGCAGTATTTT.

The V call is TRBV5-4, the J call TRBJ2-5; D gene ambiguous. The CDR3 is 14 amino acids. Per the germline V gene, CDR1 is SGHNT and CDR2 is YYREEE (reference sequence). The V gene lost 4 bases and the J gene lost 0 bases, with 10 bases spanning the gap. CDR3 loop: CASSLRNNQETQYF. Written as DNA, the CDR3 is TGTGCCAGCAGCCTGCGGAACAACCAAGAGACCCAGTACTTC.

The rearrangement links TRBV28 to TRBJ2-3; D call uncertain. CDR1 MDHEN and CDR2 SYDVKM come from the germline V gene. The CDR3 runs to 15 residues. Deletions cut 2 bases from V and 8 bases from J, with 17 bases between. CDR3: CASSLIGTNSGTQYF. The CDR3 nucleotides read TGTGCCAGCAGTTTAATAGGAACTAATTCGGGTACGCAGTATTTT.

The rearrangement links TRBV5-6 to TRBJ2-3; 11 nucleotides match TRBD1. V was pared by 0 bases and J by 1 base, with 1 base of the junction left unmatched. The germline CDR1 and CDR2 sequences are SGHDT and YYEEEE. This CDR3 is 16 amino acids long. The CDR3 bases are TGTGCCAGCAGCTTGGGGACAGGGGGCGGCACAGATACGCAGTATTTT. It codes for CASSLGTGGGTDTQYF.

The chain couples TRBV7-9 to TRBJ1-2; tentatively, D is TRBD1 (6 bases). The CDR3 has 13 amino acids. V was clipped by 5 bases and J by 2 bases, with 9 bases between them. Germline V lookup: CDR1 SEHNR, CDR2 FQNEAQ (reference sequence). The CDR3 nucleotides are TGTGCCAGCAGCCAGGGACAAAACTATGGCTACACCTTC. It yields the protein CASSQGQNYGYTF.

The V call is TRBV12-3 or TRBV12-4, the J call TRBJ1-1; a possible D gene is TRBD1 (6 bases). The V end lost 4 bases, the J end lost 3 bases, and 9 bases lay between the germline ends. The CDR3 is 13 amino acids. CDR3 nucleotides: TGTGCCAGCAGTTCAGGGGTAGACACTGAAGCTTTCTTT. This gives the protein CASSSGVDTEAFF.

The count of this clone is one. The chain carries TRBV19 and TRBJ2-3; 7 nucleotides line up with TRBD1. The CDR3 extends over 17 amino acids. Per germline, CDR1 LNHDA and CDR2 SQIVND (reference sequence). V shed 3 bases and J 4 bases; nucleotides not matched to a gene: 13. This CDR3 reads CASSMARTGPHSDTQYF. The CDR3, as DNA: TGTGCCAGTAGTATGGCCCGGACAGGCCCGCACTCAGATACGCAGTATTTT.

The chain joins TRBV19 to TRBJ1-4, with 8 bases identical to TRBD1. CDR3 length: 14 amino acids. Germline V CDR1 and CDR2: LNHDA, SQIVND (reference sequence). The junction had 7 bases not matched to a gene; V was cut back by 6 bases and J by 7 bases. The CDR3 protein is CASRVGQGGEKLFF. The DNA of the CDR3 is TGTGCCAGTAGGGTCGGACAGGGAGGTGAAAAACTGTTTTTT.

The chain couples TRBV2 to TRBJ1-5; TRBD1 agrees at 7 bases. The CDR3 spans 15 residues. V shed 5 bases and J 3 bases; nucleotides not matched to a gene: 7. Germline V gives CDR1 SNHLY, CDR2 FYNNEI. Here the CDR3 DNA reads TGTGCCAGCAGTCGCAGAACAGGGGCCAATCAGCCCCAGCATTTT. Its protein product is CASSRRTGANQPQHF.

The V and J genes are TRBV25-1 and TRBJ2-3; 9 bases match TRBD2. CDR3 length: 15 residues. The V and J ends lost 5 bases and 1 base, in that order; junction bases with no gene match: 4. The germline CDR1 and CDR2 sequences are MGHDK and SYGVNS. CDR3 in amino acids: CASSLAGGRTDTQYF. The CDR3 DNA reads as TGTGCCAGCAGTCTCGCGGGGGGGCGCACAGATACGCAGTATTTT.

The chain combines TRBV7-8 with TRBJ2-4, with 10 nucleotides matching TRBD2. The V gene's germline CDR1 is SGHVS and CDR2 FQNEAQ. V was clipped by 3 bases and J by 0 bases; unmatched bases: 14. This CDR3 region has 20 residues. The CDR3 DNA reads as TGTGCCAGCAGCTTCGGGAGACTAGCGGGTCGATTTCAAGCCAAAAACATTCAGTACTTC. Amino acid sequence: CASSFGRLAGRFQAKNIQYF.

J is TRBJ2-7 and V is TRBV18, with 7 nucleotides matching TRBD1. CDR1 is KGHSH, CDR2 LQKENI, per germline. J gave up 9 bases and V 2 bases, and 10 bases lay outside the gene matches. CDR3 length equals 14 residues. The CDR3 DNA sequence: TGTGCCAGCTCACCAGAGGGACAGCGTACGGGGCAGTACTTC. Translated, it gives CASSPEGQRTGQYF.

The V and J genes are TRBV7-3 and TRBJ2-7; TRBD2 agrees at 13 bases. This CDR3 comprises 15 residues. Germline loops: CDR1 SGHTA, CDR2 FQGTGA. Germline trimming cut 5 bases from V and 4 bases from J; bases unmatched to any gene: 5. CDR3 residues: CASSLGLAGVYEQYF. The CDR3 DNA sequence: TGTGCCAGCAGCCTCGGACTAGCGGGAGTATACGAGCAGTACTTC. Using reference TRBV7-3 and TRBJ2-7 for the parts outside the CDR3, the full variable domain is GAGVSQTPSNKVTEKGKYVELRCDPISGHTALYWYRQSLGQGPEFLIYFQGTGAADDSGLPNDRFFAVRPEGSVSTLKIQRTERGDSAVYLCASSLGLAGVYEQYFGPGTRLTVT.

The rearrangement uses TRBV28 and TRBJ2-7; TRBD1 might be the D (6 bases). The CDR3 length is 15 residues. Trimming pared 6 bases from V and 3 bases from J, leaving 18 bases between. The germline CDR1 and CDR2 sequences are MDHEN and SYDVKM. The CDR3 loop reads CASSTPSTGDYEQYF. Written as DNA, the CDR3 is TGTGCCAGCAGCACGCCGTCGACAGGAGACTACGAGCAGTACTTC.

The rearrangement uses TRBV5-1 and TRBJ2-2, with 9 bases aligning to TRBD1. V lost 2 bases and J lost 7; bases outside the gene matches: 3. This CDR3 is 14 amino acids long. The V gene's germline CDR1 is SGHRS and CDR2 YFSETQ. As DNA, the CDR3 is TGCGCCAGCAGCTTACAGGGGGCATACGGGGAGCTGTTTTTT. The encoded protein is CASSLQGAYGELFF. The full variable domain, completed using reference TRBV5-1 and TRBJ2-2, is KAGVTQTPRYLIKTRGQQVTLSCSPISGHRSVSWYQQTPGQGLQFLFEYFSETQRNKGNFPGRFSGRQFSNSRSEMNVSTLELGDSALYLCASSLQGAYGELFFGEGSRLTVL.

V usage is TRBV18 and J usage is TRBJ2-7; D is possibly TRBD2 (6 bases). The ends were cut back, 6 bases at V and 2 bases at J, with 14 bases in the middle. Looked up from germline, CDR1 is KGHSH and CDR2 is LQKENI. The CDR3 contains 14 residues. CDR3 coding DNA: TGTGCCAGCTCCCTCGGGGGAGAAACCTACGAGCAGTACTTC. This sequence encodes CASSLGGETYEQYF.

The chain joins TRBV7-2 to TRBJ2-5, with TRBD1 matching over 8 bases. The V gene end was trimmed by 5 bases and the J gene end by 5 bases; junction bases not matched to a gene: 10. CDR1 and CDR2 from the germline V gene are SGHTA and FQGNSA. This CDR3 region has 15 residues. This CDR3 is CASSPRTGSWETQYF. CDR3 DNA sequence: TGTGCCAGCAGCCCCCGGACAGGGTCATGGGAGACCCAGTACTTC.

Written as DNA, the CDR3 is TGTGCCAGCAGTTCCTCCCCGGGACAGATGAACACTGAAGCTTTCTTT. Translation: CASSSSPGQMNTEAFF. The chain carries TRBV28 and TRBJ1-1; TRBD1 matches at 7 bases. The trim removed 4 bases at V and 0 bases at J, leaving 8 bases unmatched. CDR1 is MDHEN, CDR2 SYDVKM, per germline. There are 16 residues in the CDR3.

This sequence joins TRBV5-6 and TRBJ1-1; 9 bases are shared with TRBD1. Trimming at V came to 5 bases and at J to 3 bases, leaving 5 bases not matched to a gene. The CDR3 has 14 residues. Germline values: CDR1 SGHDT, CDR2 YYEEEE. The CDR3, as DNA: TGTGCCAGCAGTACAGGGGGCGGCGACACTGAAGCTTTCTTT. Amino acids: CASSTGGGDTEAFF. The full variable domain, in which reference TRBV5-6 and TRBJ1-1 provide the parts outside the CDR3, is DAGVTQSPTHLIKTRGQQVTLRCSPKSGHDTVSWYQQALGQGPQFIFQYYEEEERQRGNFPDRFSGHQFPNYSSELNVNALLLGDSALYLCASSTGGGDTEAFFGQGTRLTVV.